Each of the 6 T cell receptor beta chains below was sequenced from the same sample in a study of shared clonotypes between healthy human individuals. As defined, naive CD8 cells were CD45RO-negative and positively selected for CCR7, with terminally differentiated effector memory CD45RA+ cells excluded. The data were produced by immunoSEQ multiplex PCR, yet TCRdb's version contains in-frame clones alone and is incomplete. This sample has 1.5 million to 2.5 million clones, with roughly 94% found just once. Sequencing was carried out using naive CD8+ T cells sorted from blood. These receptors were collected from a man in his late teens or twenties in good health.

The chain couples TRBV30 to TRBJ1-2; 11 bases agree with TRBD1. The CDR3 consists of 16 residues. The germline V gene encodes CDR1 GTSNPN and CDR2 SVGIG (reference sequence). V lost 1 base, J lost 0 bases, and 4 bases stayed unmatched. CDR3 residues: CAWSDGTGGPNYGYTF. CDR3 DNA: TGTGCCTGGAGTGATGGGACAGGGGGACCTAACTATGGCTACACCTTC.

V usage is TRBV2 and J usage is TRBJ1-5; D is perhaps TRBD1 (5 bases). Germline assignment: CDR1 SNHLY and CDR2 FYNNEI. CDR3 length equals 15 residues. V gave up 2 bases and J gave up 4 bases, with 12 bases separating them. CDR3 DNA sequence: TGTGCCAGCAGTGAATTGAAGGGGAGTAATCAGCCCCAGCATTTT. Its protein is CASSELKGSNQPQHF. Together with reference TRBV2 and TRBJ1-5, the CDR3 gives the full variable domain: EPEVTQTPSHQVTQMGQEVILRCVPISNHLYFYWYRQILGQKVEFLVSFYNNEISEKSEIFDDQFSVERPDGSNFTLKIRSTKLEDSAMYFCASSELKGSNQPQHFGDGTRLSIL.

V usage is TRBV6-5 and J usage is TRBJ2-5; tentatively, D is TRBD2 (5 bases). Trimming removed 5 bases at V and 7 bases at J, with 11 bases between. This CDR3 has 12 residues. The germline CDR1 and CDR2 sequences are MNHEY and SVGAGI. The CDR3 spells CASSPDSTTQYF. The CDR3 bases are TGTGCCAGCAGTCCGGACTCGACGACCCAGTACTTC.

The chain employs TRBV6-6 and TRBJ2-7; D is uncertain. The CDR3 runs 16 residues. Trimming cost V 0 bases and J 1 base, with 13 bases left between them. The germline CDR1 and CDR2 sequences are MNHNY and SVGAGI (reference sequence). CDR3 amino acids: CASSYSSSDPSYEQYF. As DNA, the CDR3 is TGTGCCAGCAGTTACTCTTCCAGTGACCCGTCCTACGAGCAGTACTTC.

This clone occurred once. The rearrangement links TRBV6-6 to TRBJ1-1; a possible D gene is TRBD1 (5 bases). V was pared by 4 bases and J by 5 bases, with 8 bases between. There are 12 residues in the CDR3. The germline V gene has CDR1 MNHNY and CDR2 SVGAGI (reference sequence). CDR3 protein: CASSFRETEAFF. The CDR3 nucleotides are TGTGCCAGCAGTTTCAGGGAGACTGAAGCTTTCTTT.

This chain uses TRBV4-1 with TRBJ2-2; 7 positions agree with TRBD2. Losses at the gene ends were 2 bases for V and 7 bases for J; bases not matched to a gene: 10. There are 16 residues in the CDR3. Germline CDR1 is MGHRA and CDR2 is YSYEKL. The CDR3 loop reads CASSQMGGDFSGELFF. CDR3 bases: TGCGCCAGCAGCCAAATGGGAGGGGATTTTAGCGGGGAGCTGTTTTTT.